The TCR beta chain described here comes from a study of patients and donors after allogeneic stem cell transplantation. This clonotype has a handful of counts. In TCRdb, the RT-PCR reads were re-called with MiXCR into one record per CDR3 protein. This sample has approximately 160,000 distinct CDR3 sequences, with approximately 30% found just once. The CDR3 length is 13 residues. The germline V and J ends were trimmed by 7 bases and 6 bases, with 16 bases remaining between them. This clonotype was sampled from a human donor who was either an allogeneic HSCT recipient or a stem cell or donor lymphocyte infusion donor (not recorded which). It is not recorded whose cells these are; they may come from a transplant donor. Sequencing was carried out using blood, either unsorted or a sorted T cell fraction (not recorded which). The chain links TRBV12-3 or TRBV12-4 to TRBJ2-7; the D gene is possibly TRBD2 (5 bases). The CDR3 loop reads CASTPRRQSEQYF. For the CDR3, the DNA is TGTGCCAGCACCCCGAGGAGGCAGTCCGAGCAGTACTTC.